One sample yielded the 10 T cell receptor beta chains listed below, sequenced in a study of cytomegalovirus exposure and HLA in healthy donors. Primers included in the PCR were 60 Vbeta and 13 Jbeta primers. Here immunoSEQ multiplex PCR was the method, and the copy in TCRdb shows in-frame clones only, minus some. The table includes 130,000 to 150,000 clones, 73% detected once. The sequenced sample consisted of PBMCs. The receptors originated from a human donor in good health.

This clone was observed a handful of times. The chain joins TRBV7-9 to TRBJ2-7; 10 bases agree with TRBD2. The V gene end was trimmed by 4 bases and the J gene end by 3 bases; junction bases not matched to a gene: 3. Germline V CDR1 and CDR2: SEHNR, FQNEAQ (reference sequence). The length of the CDR3 is 14 residues. The CDR3 region is CASSSRTSGYEQYF. The CDR3 bases are TGTGCCAGCAGCTCGCGGACTAGCGGCTACGAGCAGTACTTC.

The chain employs TRBV9 and TRBJ2-7; TRBD2 agrees at 8 bases. CDR1 and CDR2 (germline): SGDLS, YYNGEE. Trimming took 0 bases from V and 3 from J; bases not matched to a gene: 5. The CDR3 is made up of 15 amino acids. CDR3 bases: TGTGCCAGCAGCGTAGGAACTAGCGGAAACTACGAGCAGTACTTC. Its protein is CASSVGTSGNYEQYF.

The chain uses TRBV6-1 and TRBJ2-1; D is possibly TRBD1 (5 bases). CDR3 length: 11 amino acids. Per germline, CDR1 MNHNS and CDR2 SASEGT. V shed 7 bases and J shed 5 bases, with 6 bases lying between them. For the CDR3, the DNA is TGTGCCAGCAAAGGGGACAATGAGCAGTTCTTC. Translation: CASKGDNEQFF.

The chain recombines TRBV7-2 with TRBJ1-4; 7 positions agree with TRBD1. The CDR3 is made up of 14 amino acids. With 3 bases clipped from V and 7 bases from J, the junction kept 5 bases outside the gene matches. Germline V lookup: CDR1 SGHTA, CDR2 FQGNSA. This CDR3 reads CASSFRQGSEKLFF. The CDR3 region has the DNA TGTGCCAGCAGCTTCAGACAGGGTAGTGAAAAACTGTTTTTT.

V gene TRBV27 combines with J gene TRBJ1-5; a weak D match, TRBD1 (6 bases). Trimming removed 3 bases at V and 4 bases at J, with 10 bases between. The CDR3 covers 14 residues. Germline values: CDR1 MNHEY, CDR2 SMNVEV (reference sequence). CDR3 in DNA: TGTGCCAGCAGTTTTCGGGGGGCGAATCAGCCCCAGCATTTT. Protein product: CASSFRGANQPQHF.

The rearrangement joins TRBV9 to TRBJ2-3; 12 bases map to TRBD2. The CDR3 loop spans 16 amino acids. CDR1 is SGDLS, CDR2 YYNGEE, per germline. The V segment lost 0 bases and the J segment 6 bases; nucleotides outside the gene matches: 5. The CDR3: CASSVVGLAGSDTQYF. The CDR3 DNA reads as TGTGCCAGCAGCGTAGTTGGACTAGCGGGGTCTGATACGCAGTATTTT.

The rearrangement joins TRBV6-1 to TRBJ2-3; 7 bases are shared with TRBD2. This CDR3 is 15 amino acids long. The V and J ends lost 4 bases and 0 bases, in that order; junction bases with no gene match: 4. Germline loops: CDR1 MNHNS, CDR2 SASEGT. The CDR3 protein is CASSGTSVSTDTQYF. The CDR3 DNA reads TGTGCCAGCAGTGGTACTAGCGTGAGCACAGATACGCAGTATTTT.

The rearrangement uses TRBV7-9 and TRBJ2-1; 8 bases map to TRBD1. The CDR3 contains 15 residues. Looked up from germline, CDR1 is SEHNR and CDR2 is FQNEAQ (reference sequence). The J segment lost 4 bases and the V segment lost 8 bases, leaving 10 bases of the junction unmatched. The CDR3 nucleotides read TGTGCCAGCCACTCAGACAGGGGATATTACAATGAGCAGTTCTTC. Its translation: CASHSDRGYYNEQFF. Full variable domain (outside the CDR3, taken from reference TRBV7-9 and TRBJ2-1): DTGVSQNPRHKITKRGQNVTFRCDPISEHNRLYWYRQTLGQGPEFLTYFQNEAQLEKSRLLSDRFSAERPKGSFSTLEIQRTEQGDSAMYLCASHSDRGYYNEQFFGPGTRLTVL.

The rearrangement uses TRBV5-1 and TRBJ1-3; possible D gene TRBD1, 5 bases. Trimming pared 3 bases from V and 3 bases from J, leaving 10 bases between. CDR1 and CDR2 (germline): SGHRS, YFSETQ. The CDR3 extends over 14 amino acids. In DNA form, the CDR3 reads TGCGCCAGCAGCTGGCAGGGAAATGGAAACACCATATATTTT. Its protein is CASSWQGNGNTIYF.

V usage is TRBV9 and J usage is TRBJ1-1; 8 nucleotides match TRBD1. CDR3 length: 15 residues. V was clipped by 3 bases and J by 1 base; unmatched bases: 5. Germline V gives CDR1 SGDLS, CDR2 YYNGEE. The CDR3 spells CASSADRGTNTEAFF. In DNA, the CDR3 is TGTGCCAGCAGCGCAGACAGGGGAACGAACACTGAAGCTTTCTTT.